This entry features one T cell receptor beta chain sequence. Its antigen is as yet unknown. Repertoires were generated with immunoSEQ multiplex PCR, while TCRdb's copy carries only in-frame clones and drops some. Among about 40,000 clones listed, around 84% were seen once. This entry comes from a study of a mutant IDH1 vaccine in newly diagnosed glioma. On the study more broadly: Vaccines were begun 4-6 weeks after radiotherapy alone, or with temozolomide cycles.

Time point denoted: week 11, during vaccination. The study gave 300 ug of mutant IDH1 20-mer peptide per vaccine dose, with topical imiquimod. The sample consisted of PBMCs, taken from a glioma patient whose treatment included an IDH1 peptide vaccine. The TCR originated in a man aged 35 to 55 with glioma.

The CDR3 sequence is CASTLLAVQETQYF. As DNA, the CDR3 is TGTGCCAGCACCTTGCTAGCGGTTCAAGAGACCCAGTACTTC. This sequence joins TRBV7-9 and TRBJ2-5, with 7 nucleotides matching TRBD2. V dropped 7 bases and J dropped 2; count of bases not matched to a gene: 7. The V gene's germline CDR1 is SEHNR and CDR2 FQNEAQ (reference sequence). The length of the CDR3 is 14 residues.